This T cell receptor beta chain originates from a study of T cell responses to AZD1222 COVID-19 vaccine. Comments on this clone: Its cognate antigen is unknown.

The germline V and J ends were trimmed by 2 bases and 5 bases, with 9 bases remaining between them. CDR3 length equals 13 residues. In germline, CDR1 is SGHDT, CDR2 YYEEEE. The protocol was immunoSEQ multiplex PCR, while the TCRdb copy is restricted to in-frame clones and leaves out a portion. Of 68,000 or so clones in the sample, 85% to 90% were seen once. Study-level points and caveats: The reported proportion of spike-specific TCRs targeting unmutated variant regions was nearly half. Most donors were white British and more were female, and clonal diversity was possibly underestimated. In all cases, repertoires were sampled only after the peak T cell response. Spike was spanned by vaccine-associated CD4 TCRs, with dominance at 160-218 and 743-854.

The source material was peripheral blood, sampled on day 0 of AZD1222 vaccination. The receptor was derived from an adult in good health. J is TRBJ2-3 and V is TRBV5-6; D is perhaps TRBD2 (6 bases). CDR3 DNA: TGTGCCAGCAGCTTCGGAGCGGGAGATACGCAGTATTTT. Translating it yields CASSFGAGDTQYF.